The 8 T cell receptor beta chains reported below all come from one sample, sequenced in a study of OX40 agonist ivuxolimab in advanced cancers. Repertoires were generated with immunoSEQ multiplex PCR, while TCRdb's copy carries only in-frame clones and drops some. The table records 50,000 to 60,000 clones, about 88% of them present only once. Here the sequenced sample was CD4+ or CD8+ T cells sorted from blood, taken in a trial of the OX40 agonist ivuxolimab. The receptors were sampled from an adult with an advanced solid tumor such as melanoma, head and neck, liver or kidney cancer.

DNA for the CDR3: TGTGCCAGCAGTGAATGGGTGCGCTACGAGCAGTACTTC. The encoded protein is CASSEWVRYEQYF. The chain is built from TRBV2 and TRBJ2-7, with D unclear. Trimming took off 2 bases at V and 3 bases at J, with 8 bases between the two ends. The CDR3 is made up of 13 amino acids. Germline CDR1 reads SNHLY; CDR2 reads FYNNEI.

Details on this clone: The junction departs from germline at one end; a sequencing error may be responsible. The chain has TRBV7-7 and TRBJ2-2; D may be TRBD1 (5 bases). Germline loops: CDR1 SSHAT, CDR2 FNYEAQ (reference sequence). This CDR3 is 14 amino acids long. The DNA of the CDR3 is TGTGCTAGCAGCGCCACAGGGAACACCGGGGAGCTGTTTTTT. Translation gives CASSATGNTGELFF.

This sequence joins TRBV4-2 and TRBJ2-7; no reliable D call. The germline V gene encodes CDR1 LGHNA and CDR2 YNFKEQ. Trimming stripped 8 bases from V and 6 bases from J, with 11 bases between. CDR3 size: 11 residues. In DNA, the CDR3 is TGTGCCAGCGGTCCCCCCCGCGAGCAGTACTTC. Amino acids: CASGPPREQYF.

This chain uses TRBV5-8 with TRBJ2-2; the match to TRBD1 covers 8 bases. V shed 4 bases, J shed 7 bases, and the junction held 12 bases outside the gene matches. In germline, CDR1 is SGHTS, CDR2 YDEGEE. The CDR3 extends over 16 amino acids. The CDR3 sequence: CASSHSETGAIGELFF. The CDR3 region has the DNA TGTGCCAGCAGCCACTCGGAGACAGGGGCAATCGGGGAGCTGTTTTTT.

The V and J genes are TRBV30 and TRBJ2-7; no clear D. The CDR3 is 13 residues long. The germline V gene encodes CDR1 GTSNPN and CDR2 SVGIG (reference sequence). The V end lost 7 bases, the J end lost 1 base, and 14 bases lay between the germline ends. The CDR3 DNA follows: TGTGCCTTGAATGGGCCGCCATCCTACGAGCAGTACTTC. This codes for CALNGPPSYEQYF.

This chain connects TRBV19 to TRBJ2-3; D not certain. Deletions cut 3 bases from V and 0 bases from J, with 4 bases between. The V gene's germline CDR1 is LNHDA and CDR2 SQIVND (reference sequence). CDR3 length: 13 amino acids. This CDR3 is CASSMDSTDTQYF. The DNA for the CDR3 is TGTGCCAGTAGTATGGACAGCACAGATACGCAGTATTTT. Drawing the rest from reference TRBV19 and TRBJ2-3, the complete variable domain is DGGITQSPKYLFRKEGQNVTLSCEQNLNHDAMYWYRQDPGQGLRLIYYSQIVNDFQKGDIAEGYSVSREKKESFPLTVTSAQKNPTAFYLCASSMDSTDTQYFGPGTRLTVL.

The chain uses TRBV6-6 and TRBJ1-1; D is unresolved. Trimming removed 4 bases at V and 7 bases at J, with 10 bases between. Germline V lookup: CDR1 MNHNY, CDR2 SVGAGI (reference sequence). The CDR3 loop spans 12 amino acids. CDR3 amino acids: CASSFGRDEAFF. The CDR3 DNA reads as TGTGCCAGCAGTTTTGGTCGGGATGAAGCTTTCTTT.

The rearrangement links TRBV4-3 to TRBJ2-7, with D perhaps given as TRBD1 or TRBD2 (5 bases each). The CDR3 is 15 residues long. Per germline, CDR1 LGHNA and CDR2 YSLEER. With 3 bases removed from V and 5 bases from J, the gap between germline ends came to 17 bases. CDR3 residues: CASSHGGLDLDEQYF. CDR3 nucleotide sequence: TGCGCCAGCAGCCATGGGGGATTAGACCTTGACGAGCAGTACTTC.